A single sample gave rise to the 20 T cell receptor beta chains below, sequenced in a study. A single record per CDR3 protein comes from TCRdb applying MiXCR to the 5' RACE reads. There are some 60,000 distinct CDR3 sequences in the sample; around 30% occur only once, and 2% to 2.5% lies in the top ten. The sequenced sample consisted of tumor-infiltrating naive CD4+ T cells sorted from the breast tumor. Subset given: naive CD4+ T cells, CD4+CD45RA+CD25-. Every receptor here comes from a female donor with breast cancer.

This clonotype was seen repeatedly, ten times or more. This chain's CDR3 is CASSLDASTDTQYF. The CDR3 DNA is TGTGCCAGCAGCTTAGACGCTAGCACAGATACGCAGTATTTT. The chain links TRBV7-2 to TRBJ2-3; D call uncertain. Germline loops: CDR1 SGHTA, CDR2 FQGNSA. CDR3 size: 14 residues. Trimming shortened V by 1 base and J by 0 bases, and 5 bases separated the two germline ends. The full variable domain, with the rest looked up from reference TRBV7-2 and TRBJ2-3, is GAGVSQSPSNKVTEKGKDVELRCDPISGHTALYWYRQSLGQGLEFLIYFQGNSAPDKSGLPSDRFSAERTGGSVSTLTIQRTQQEDSAVYLCASSLDASTDTQYFGPGTRLTVL.

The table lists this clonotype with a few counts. CDR3 bases: TGTGCCAGCAGCCCCCCGGGGGATCGTGAAGCTTTCTTT. Translation gives CASSPPGDREAFF. V gene TRBV6-1 combines with J gene TRBJ1-1, with D perhaps matching TRBD1 (5 bases). The V and J ends lost 6 bases and 7 bases respectively, with 15 bases between them. The germline CDR1 and CDR2 sequences are MNHNS and SASEGT. The CDR3 consists of 13 residues.

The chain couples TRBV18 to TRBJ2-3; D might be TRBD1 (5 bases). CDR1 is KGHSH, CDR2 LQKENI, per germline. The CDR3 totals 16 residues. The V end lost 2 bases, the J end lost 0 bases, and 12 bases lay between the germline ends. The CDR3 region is CASSPATAASTDTQYF. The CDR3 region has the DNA TGTGCCAGCTCACCAGCGACAGCCGCAAGCACAGATACGCAGTATTTT.

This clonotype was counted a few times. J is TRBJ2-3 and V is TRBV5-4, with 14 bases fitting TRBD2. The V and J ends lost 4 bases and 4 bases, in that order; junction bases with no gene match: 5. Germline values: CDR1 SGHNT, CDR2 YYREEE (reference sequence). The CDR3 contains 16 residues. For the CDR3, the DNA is TGTGCCAGCAGCGGGACTAGCGGGAGTGGGGCAGATACGCAGTATTTT. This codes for CASSGTSGSGADTQYF.

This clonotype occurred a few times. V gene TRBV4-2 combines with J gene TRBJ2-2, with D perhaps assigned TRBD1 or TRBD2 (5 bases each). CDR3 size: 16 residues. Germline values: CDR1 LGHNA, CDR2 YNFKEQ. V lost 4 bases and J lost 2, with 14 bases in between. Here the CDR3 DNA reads TGTGCCAGCAGCCGTCACCGGGACGGAAACACCGGGGAGCTGTTTTTT. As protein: CASSRHRDGNTGELFF.

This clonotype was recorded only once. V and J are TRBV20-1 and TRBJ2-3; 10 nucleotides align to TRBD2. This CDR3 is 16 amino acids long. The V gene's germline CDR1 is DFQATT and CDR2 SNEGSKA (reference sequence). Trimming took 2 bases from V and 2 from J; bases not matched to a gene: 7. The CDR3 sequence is CSARPSGTSATDTQYF. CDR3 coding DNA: TGCAGTGCTAGACCTTCCGGGACTAGCGCCACAGATACGCAGTATTTT.

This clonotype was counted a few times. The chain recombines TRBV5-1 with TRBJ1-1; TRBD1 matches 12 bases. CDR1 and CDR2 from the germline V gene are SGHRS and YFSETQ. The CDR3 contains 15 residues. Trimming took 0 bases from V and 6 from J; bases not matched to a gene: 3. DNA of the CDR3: TGCGCCAGCAGCTTGGGGGGACAGGGGGCGGCTGAAGCTTTCTTT. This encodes CASSLGGQGAAEAFF.

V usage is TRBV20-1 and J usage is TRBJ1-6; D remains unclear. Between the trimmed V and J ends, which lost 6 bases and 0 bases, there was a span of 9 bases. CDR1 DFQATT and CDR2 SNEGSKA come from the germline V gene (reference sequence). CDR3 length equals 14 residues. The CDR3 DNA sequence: TGCAGTGCCTCGCGGACCTCCTATAATTCACCCCTCCACTTT. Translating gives CSASRTSYNSPLHF.

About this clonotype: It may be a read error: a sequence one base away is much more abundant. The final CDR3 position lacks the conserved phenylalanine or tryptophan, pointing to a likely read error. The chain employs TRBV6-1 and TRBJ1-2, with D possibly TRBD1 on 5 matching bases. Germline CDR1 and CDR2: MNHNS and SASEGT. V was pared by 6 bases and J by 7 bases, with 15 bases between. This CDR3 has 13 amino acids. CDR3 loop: CASSMGLDGGYTL. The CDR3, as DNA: TGTGCCAGCAGCATGGGACTTGACGGTGGCTACACCCTC.

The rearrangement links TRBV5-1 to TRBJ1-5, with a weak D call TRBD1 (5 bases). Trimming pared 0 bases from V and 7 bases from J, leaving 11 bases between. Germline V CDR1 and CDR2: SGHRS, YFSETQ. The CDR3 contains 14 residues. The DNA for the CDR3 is TGCGCCAGCAGCTTGGCGGGGGGGTGGCAGCCCCAGCATTTT. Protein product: CASSLAGGWQPQHF.

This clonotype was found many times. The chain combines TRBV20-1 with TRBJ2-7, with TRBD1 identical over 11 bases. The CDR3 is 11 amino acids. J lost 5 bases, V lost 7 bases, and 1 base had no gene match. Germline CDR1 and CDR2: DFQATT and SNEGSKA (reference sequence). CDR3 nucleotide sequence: TGCAGTGGGACAGGGGGCCACGAGCAGTACTTC. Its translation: CSGTGGHEQYF.

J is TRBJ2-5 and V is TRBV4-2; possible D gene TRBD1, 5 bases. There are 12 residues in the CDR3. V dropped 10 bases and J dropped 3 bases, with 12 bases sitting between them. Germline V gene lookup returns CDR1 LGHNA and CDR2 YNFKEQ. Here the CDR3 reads CATRDRKETQYF. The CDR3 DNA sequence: TGTGCCACCCGAGACAGAAAAGAGACCCAGTACTTC.

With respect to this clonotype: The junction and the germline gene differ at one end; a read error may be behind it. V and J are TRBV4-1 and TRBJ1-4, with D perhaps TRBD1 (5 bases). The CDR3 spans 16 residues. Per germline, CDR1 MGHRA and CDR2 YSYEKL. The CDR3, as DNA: TGCGCCAGCAGCCAGCCCTCGGCCGGGACTAAGGAAAAACTGTTTTTT. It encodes CASSQPSAGTKEKLFF.

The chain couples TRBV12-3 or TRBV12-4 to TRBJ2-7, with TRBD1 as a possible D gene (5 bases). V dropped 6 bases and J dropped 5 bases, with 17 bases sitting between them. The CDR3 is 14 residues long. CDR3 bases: TGTGCCAGCAGCGTCTGTAGGGGATTCAACGAGCAGTACTTC. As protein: CASSVCRGFNEQYF.

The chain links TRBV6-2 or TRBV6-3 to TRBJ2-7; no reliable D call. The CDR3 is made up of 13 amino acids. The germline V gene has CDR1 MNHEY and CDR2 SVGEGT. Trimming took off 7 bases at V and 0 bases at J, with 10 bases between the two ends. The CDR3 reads CASKTASSYEQYF. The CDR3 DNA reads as TGTGCCAGCAAGACCGCTAGCTCCTACGAGCAGTACTTC.

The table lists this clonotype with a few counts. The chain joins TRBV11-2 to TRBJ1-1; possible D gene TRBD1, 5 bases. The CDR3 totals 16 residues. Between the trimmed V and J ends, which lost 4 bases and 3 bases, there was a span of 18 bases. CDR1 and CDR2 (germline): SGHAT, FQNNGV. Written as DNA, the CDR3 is TGTGCCAGCAGCTCAGGGCCGGGCATCCACCACACTGAAGCTTTCTTT. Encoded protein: CASSSGPGIHHTEAFF. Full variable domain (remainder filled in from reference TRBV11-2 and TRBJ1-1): EAGVAQSPRYKIIEKRQSVAFWCNPISGHATLYWYQQILGQGPKLLIQFQNNGVVDDSQLPKDRFSAERLKGVDSTLKIQPAKLEDSAVYLCASSSGPGIHHTEAFFGQGTRLTVV.

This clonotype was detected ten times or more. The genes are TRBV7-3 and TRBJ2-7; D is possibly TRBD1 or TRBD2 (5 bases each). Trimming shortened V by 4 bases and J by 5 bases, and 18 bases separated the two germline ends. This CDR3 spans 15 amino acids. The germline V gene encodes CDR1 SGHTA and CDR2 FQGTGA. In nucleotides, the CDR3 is TGTGCCAGCAGCTCGGGACGGCGGCCTCGGAACGAGCAGTACTTC. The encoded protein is CASSSGRRPRNEQYF.

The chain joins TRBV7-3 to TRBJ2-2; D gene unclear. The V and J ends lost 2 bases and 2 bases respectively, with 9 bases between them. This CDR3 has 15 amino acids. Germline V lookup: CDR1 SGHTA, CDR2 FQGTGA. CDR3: CASSLDSTNTGELFF. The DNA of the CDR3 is TGTGCCAGCAGCTTAGACTCTACTAACACCGGGGAGCTGTTTTTT.

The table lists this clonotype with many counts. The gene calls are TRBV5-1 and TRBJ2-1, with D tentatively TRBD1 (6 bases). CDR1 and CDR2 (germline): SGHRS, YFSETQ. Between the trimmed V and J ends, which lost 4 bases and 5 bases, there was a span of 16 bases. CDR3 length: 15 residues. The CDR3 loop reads CASSVGPDSNNEQFF. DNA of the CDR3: TGCGCCAGCAGCGTGGGACCGGACAGCAACAATGAGCAGTTCTTC.

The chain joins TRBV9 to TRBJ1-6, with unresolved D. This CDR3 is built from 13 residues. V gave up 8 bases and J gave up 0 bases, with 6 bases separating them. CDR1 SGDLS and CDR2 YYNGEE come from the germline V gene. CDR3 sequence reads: CASSSSYNSPLHF. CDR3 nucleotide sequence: TGTGCCAGTTCGAGCTCCTATAATTCACCCCTCCACTTT.